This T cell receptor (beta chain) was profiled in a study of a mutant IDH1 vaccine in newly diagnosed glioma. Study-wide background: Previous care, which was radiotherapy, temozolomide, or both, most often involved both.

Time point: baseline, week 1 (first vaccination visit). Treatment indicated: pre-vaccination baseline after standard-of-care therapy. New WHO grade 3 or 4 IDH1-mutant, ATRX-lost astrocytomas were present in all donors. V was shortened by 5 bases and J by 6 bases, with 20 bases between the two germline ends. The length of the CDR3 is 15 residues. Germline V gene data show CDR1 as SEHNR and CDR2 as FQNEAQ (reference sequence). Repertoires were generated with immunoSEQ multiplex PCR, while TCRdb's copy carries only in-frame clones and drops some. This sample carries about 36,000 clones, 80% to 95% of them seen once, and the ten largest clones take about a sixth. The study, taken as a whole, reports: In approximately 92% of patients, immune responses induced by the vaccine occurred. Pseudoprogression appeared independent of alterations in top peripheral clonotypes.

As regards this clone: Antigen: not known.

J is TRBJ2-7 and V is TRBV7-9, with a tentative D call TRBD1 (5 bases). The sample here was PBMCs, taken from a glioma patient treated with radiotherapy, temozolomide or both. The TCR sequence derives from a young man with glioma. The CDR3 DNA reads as TGTGCCAGCAGCCCAGTTCAGGGCCCCGAGAGCGAGCAGTACTTC. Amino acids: CASSPVQGPESEQYF.